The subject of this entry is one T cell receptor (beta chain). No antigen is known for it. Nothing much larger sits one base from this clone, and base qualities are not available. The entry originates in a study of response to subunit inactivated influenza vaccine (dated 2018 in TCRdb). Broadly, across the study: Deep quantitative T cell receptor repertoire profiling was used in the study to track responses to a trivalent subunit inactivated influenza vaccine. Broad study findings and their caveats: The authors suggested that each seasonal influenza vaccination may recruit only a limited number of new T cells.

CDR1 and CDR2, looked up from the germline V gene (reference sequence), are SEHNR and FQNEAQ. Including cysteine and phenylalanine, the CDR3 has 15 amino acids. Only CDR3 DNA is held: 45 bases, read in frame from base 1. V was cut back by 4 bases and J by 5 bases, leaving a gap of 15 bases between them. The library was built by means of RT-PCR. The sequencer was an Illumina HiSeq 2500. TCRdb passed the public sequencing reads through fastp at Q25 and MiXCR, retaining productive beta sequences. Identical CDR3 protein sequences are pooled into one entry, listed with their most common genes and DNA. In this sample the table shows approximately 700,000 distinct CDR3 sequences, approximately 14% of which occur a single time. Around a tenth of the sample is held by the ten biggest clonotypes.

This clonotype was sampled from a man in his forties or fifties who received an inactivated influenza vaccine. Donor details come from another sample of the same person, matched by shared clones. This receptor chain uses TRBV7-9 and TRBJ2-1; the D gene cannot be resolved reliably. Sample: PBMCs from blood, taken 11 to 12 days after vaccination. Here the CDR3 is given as CASSSLIRNDNEQFF. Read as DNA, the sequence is TGTGCCAGCAGCTCCCTCATTAGGAACGACAATGAGCAGTTCTTC.